The 31 T cell receptor beta chains reported below all come from one sample, sequenced in a study of T cell responses to AZD1222 COVID-19 vaccine. Sequencing used immunoSEQ multiplex PCR; TCRdb keeps in-frame clones, though not all of them. The table shows roughly 100,000 clones, with about nine tenths occurring only once. Material: peripheral blood, obtained 28 days after the second AZD1222 dose. The receptor source for this set is an adult who received the AZD1222 COVID-19 vaccine.

The chain links TRBV6-2 or TRBV6-3 to TRBJ2-1; TRBD2 might be the D (5 bases). The CDR3 consists of 16 residues. CDR1 is MNHEY, CDR2 SVGEGT, per germline. With 5 bases removed from V and 1 base from J, the gap between germline ends came to 15 bases. CDR3 sequence: CASSAFGVRSYNEQFF. In DNA, the CDR3 is TGTGCCAGCAGTGCCTTCGGGGTCAGGTCCTACAATGAGCAGTTCTTC.

The gene calls are TRBV29-1 and TRBJ1-1; TRBD1 matches 9 bases. The CDR3 has 12 amino acids. V lost 7 bases, J lost 7 bases, and 7 bases stayed unmatched. Germline values: CDR1 SQVTM, CDR2 ANQGSEA. The CDR3 sequence: CSARGQGFEAFF. The CDR3 DNA reads TGCAGCGCAAGGGGACAGGGCTTTGAAGCTTTCTTT.

The chain recombines TRBV7-9 with TRBJ2-7; the D gene is possibly TRBD2 (6 bases). The CDR3 contains 15 residues. Per germline, CDR1 SEHNR and CDR2 FQNEAQ (reference sequence). V lost 5 bases, J lost 4 bases, and 18 bases lay in between. The DNA for the CDR3 is TGTGCCAGCAGCCTCTCGGGAGACCGAGCGTACGAGCAGTACTTC. Its protein product is CASSLSGDRAYEQYF.

The chain combines TRBV28 with TRBJ1-5; TRBD1 aligns across 8 bases. CDR3 length: 16 residues. V lost 3 bases to trimming and J lost 3 bases; unmatched junction nucleotides: 7. Germline loops: CDR1 MDHEN, CDR2 SYDVKM. CDR3 in amino acids: CASSLAGTGNNQPQHF. The CDR3 DNA reads TGTGCCAGCAGTTTGGCCGGGACAGGTAACAATCAGCCCCAGCATTTT.

The chain is built from TRBV30 and TRBJ1-5, with TRBD1 matching 8 bases. Germline values: CDR1 GTSNPN, CDR2 SVGIG (reference sequence). The V segment lost 2 bases and the J segment 6 bases; nucleotides outside the gene matches: 9. The CDR3 has 15 residues. The chain's CDR3 is CAWSPGDRGSQPQHF. The CDR3 DNA is TGTGCCTGGAGTCCTGGCGACAGGGGCAGTCAGCCCCAGCATTTT.

The gene calls are TRBV19 and TRBJ1-2, with 8 positions matching TRBD1. Germline trimming cut 4 bases from V and 6 bases from J; bases unmatched to any gene: 10. The germline V gene encodes CDR1 LNHDA and CDR2 SQIVND (reference sequence). The CDR3 totals 15 residues. The CDR3 DNA follows: TGTGCCAGTAGTACCCGATACGACAGGGGTGATGGCTACACCTTC. This gives the protein CASSTRYDRGDGYTF. Drawing the rest from reference TRBV19 and TRBJ1-2, the complete variable domain is DGGITQSPKYLFRKEGQNVTLSCEQNLNHDAMYWYRQDPGQGLRLIYYSQIVNDFQKGDIAEGYSVSREKKESFPLTVTSAQKNPTAFYLCASSTRYDRGDGYTFGSGTRLTVV.

The V call is TRBV21-1, the J call TRBJ1-5. TRBV21-1 is classified as a pseudogene. This CDR3 has 14 residues. The CDR3 DNA sequence: TGTGCCAGCAGCAGACTAGACAGCAATCAGCCCCAGCATTTT. Translated, it gives CASSRLDSNQPQHF.

This clone was seen just once. CDR3 sequence reads: CASSFAPGLAADTQYF. For the CDR3, the DNA is TGTGCCAGCAGTTTCGCTCCGGGACTAGCAGCAGATACGCAGTATTTT. The V gene is TRBV28, the J gene TRBJ2-3, with TRBD2 identical over 9 bases. The length of the CDR3 is 16 residues. Losses at the gene ends were 3 bases for V and 4 bases for J; bases not matched to a gene: 8. Germline CDR1 and CDR2: MDHEN and SYDVKM.

The chain employs TRBV28 and TRBJ1-6; a possible D gene is TRBD1 (5 bases). CDR1 and CDR2 (germline): MDHEN, SYDVKM. The CDR3 extends over 14 amino acids. V dropped 6 bases and J dropped 2 bases, with 8 bases sitting between them. CDR3 DNA sequence: TGTGCCAGCAGCAGGGAGACCTATAATTCACCCCTCCACTTT. This sequence encodes CASSRETYNSPLHF.

CDR3 sequence (DNA): TGCAGCGTTACTAGCGCTAGCTCCTACGAGCAGTACTTC. Translating it yields CSVTSASSYEQYF. The chain employs TRBV29-1 and TRBJ2-7, with 7 bases that match TRBD2. There are 13 residues in the CDR3. CDR1 is SQVTM and CDR2 is ANQGSEA in the germline V gene. V was pared by 5 bases and J by 0 bases, with 4 bases of the junction left unmatched.

V and J are TRBV29-1 and TRBJ1-2; TRBD1 is a possible D gene (5 bases). Looked up from germline, CDR1 is SQVTM and CDR2 is ANQGSEA. The CDR3 spans 11 residues. The V and J ends lost 4 bases and 6 bases respectively, with 9 bases between them. The CDR3 sequence: CSVVTVHGYTF. CDR3 bases: TGCAGCGTTGTGACAGTTCATGGCTACACCTTC.

V and J are TRBV5-6 and TRBJ2-1; no clear D. The CDR3 is 17 residues long. Trimming left V 0 bases short and J 0 bases short, with 13 bases between. CDR1 is SGHDT and CDR2 is YYEEEE in the germline V gene. The CDR3 protein is CASSLVTHQRSYNEQFF. The CDR3 region has the DNA TGTGCCAGCAGCTTGGTTACCCACCAACGCTCCTACAATGAGCAGTTCTTC.

The chain carries TRBV7-2 and TRBJ2-3; possible D gene TRBD2, 5 bases. Looked up from germline, CDR1 is SGHTA and CDR2 is FQGNSA. V was pared by 6 bases and J by 8 bases, with 12 bases between. The CDR3 contains 12 residues. The CDR3 loop is CASSSAAGTQYF. The CDR3 nucleotides are TGTGCCAGCAGTTCAGCGGCAGGTACGCAGTATTTT. The whole variable domain, filled in from reference TRBV7-2 and TRBJ2-3, reads GAGVSQSPSNKVTEKGKDVELRCDPISGHTALYWYRQSLGQGLEFLIYFQGNSAPDKSGLPSDRFSAERTGGSVSTLTIQRTQQEDSAVYLCASSSAAGTQYFGPGTRLTVL.

CDR3 sequence reads: CSASPGGGGTEAFF. CDR3 sequence (DNA): TGCAGTGCTAGTCCAGGGGGCGGGGGCACTGAAGCTTTCTTT. The genes are TRBV20-1 and TRBJ1-1, with 8 bases aligning to TRBD1. V shed 3 bases and J 4 bases; nucleotides not matched to a gene: 7. From germline, CDR1 is DFQATT and CDR2 SNEGSKA (reference sequence). The CDR3 has 14 residues.

V and J are TRBV5-6 and TRBJ2-7; either TRBD1 or TRBD2 may fit D (5 bases each). Deletions cut 2 bases from V and 2 bases from J, with 14 bases between. The CDR3 is 15 amino acids. Germline loops: CDR1 SGHDT, CDR2 YYEEEE. CDR3 DNA sequence: TGTGCCAGCAGCTTAGCCGGGACGGCAGCCTACGAGCAGTACTTC. Translated: CASSLAGTAAYEQYF. Full variable domain (missing parts from reference TRBV5-6 and TRBJ2-7): DAGVTQSPTHLIKTRGQQVTLRCSPKSGHDTVSWYQQALGQGPQFIFQYYEEEERQRGNFPDRFSGHQFPNYSSELNVNALLLGDSALYLCASSLAGTAAYEQYFGPGTRLTVT.

V gene TRBV4-3 combines with J gene TRBJ2-7; the match to TRBD2 covers 9 bases. The junction had 6 bases not matched to a gene; V was cut back by 0 bases and J by 3 bases. CDR1 is LGHNA and CDR2 is YSLEER in the germline V gene. The CDR3 spans 16 residues. CDR3 nucleotide sequence: TGCGCCAGCAGCCAAGATGTCGCTAGCGGGGACTACGAGCAGTACTTC. Protein: CASSQDVASGDYEQYF.

V and J are TRBV24-1 and TRBJ2-6, with 10 bases aligning to TRBD1. The CDR3 is 17 residues long. Losses at the gene ends were 6 bases for V and 2 bases for J; bases not matched to a gene: 6. Germline-derived CDR1 and CDR2 are KGHDR and SFDVKD. This CDR3 is CATSRGQGRPGANVLTF. CDR3 sequence (DNA): TGTGCCACCAGTCGGGGACAGGGGAGGCCTGGGGCCAACGTCCTGACTTTC.

J is TRBJ2-1 and V is TRBV28; 12 nucleotides match TRBD1. In germline, CDR1 is MDHEN, CDR2 SYDVKM. The CDR3 has 14 residues. The junction had 12 bases not matched to a gene; V was cut back by 11 bases and J by 10 bases. Here the CDR3 reads CAGKPGQGASEQFF. CDR3 sequence (DNA): TGTGCCGGCAAGCCGGGACAGGGGGCTAGCGAGCAGTTCTTC.

The chain employs TRBV10-3 and TRBJ2-3, with 8 bases fitting TRBD1. With V trimmed by 4 bases and J by 1 base, 4 bases remained unmatched. CDR3 length equals 15 residues. CDR1 ENHRY and CDR2 SYGVKD come from the germline V gene. Written as DNA, the CDR3 is TGTGCCATCAGTGCCCAGGGGGCACGCACAGATACGCAGTATTTT. Translation: CAISAQGARTDTQYF.

V is TRBV2 and J is TRBJ1-2; no definite D call. CDR1 is SNHLY and CDR2 is FYNNEI in the germline V gene. Trimming pared 3 bases from V and 6 bases from J, leaving 8 bases between. The CDR3 spans 12 residues. The CDR3 DNA sequence: TGTGCCAGCAGTGAGGGCAATGATGGCTACACCTTC. Its translation is CASSEGNDGYTF.

This clone appeared a single time. The genes are TRBV20-1 and TRBJ2-1, with 11 bases aligning to TRBD2. Germline V gene lookup returns CDR1 DFQATT and CDR2 SNEGSKA (reference sequence). The length of the CDR3 is 14 residues. With 3 bases clipped from V and 8 bases from J, the junction kept 6 bases outside the gene matches. The CDR3: CSASFSGRAYEQFF. CDR3 in DNA: TGCAGTGCTAGTTTTAGCGGGAGGGCCTATGAGCAGTTCTTC.

The chain has TRBV2 and TRBJ2-6, with D possibly TRBD1 on 5 matching bases. There are 16 residues in the CDR3. V lost 7 bases and J 1 base, leaving 14 bases between the germline ends. The germline V gene has CDR1 SNHLY and CDR2 FYNNEI. DNA of the CDR3: TGTGCCAGCATCCCACAGGAGCATTCTGGGGCCAACGTCCTGACTTTC. It is translated as CASIPQEHSGANVLTF.

In nucleotides, the CDR3 is TGTGCCAGCCGGTCCGGACTAGCGGGTCGCACCGGGGAGCTGTTTTTT. It yields the protein CASRSGLAGRTGELFF. This chain links TRBV6-4 with TRBJ2-2; 11 bases are shared with TRBD2. This CDR3 comprises 16 residues. Germline V CDR1 and CDR2: MRHNA, SNTAGT. V dropped 8 bases and J dropped 4; count of bases not matched to a gene: 9.

The CDR3 sequence is CASREQGGNQPQHF. The CDR3 DNA sequence: TGTGCCAGCAGAGAACAGGGTGGCAATCAGCCCCAGCATTTT. The V and J genes are TRBV28 and TRBJ1-5; tentatively, D is TRBD1 (6 bases). Trimming took 6 bases from V and 2 from J, leaving 11 bases between them. The CDR3 has 14 residues. Germline values: CDR1 MDHEN, CDR2 SYDVKM.

V gene TRBV9 combines with J gene TRBJ2-2; D remains ambiguous. Germline-derived CDR1 and CDR2 are SGDLS and YYNGEE. Trimming took 4 bases from V and 0 from J, leaving 13 bases between them. The CDR3 consists of 16 residues. CDR3 region: CASSPPLGSNTGELFF. For the CDR3, the DNA is TGTGCCAGCAGCCCCCCGCTAGGCTCGAACACCGGGGAGCTGTTTTTT.

The V and J genes are TRBV27 and TRBJ1-5; perhaps TRBD1 as D (6 bases). This CDR3 is built from 17 residues. Per germline, CDR1 MNHEY and CDR2 SMNVEV (reference sequence). V shed 5 bases and J shed 2 bases, with 19 bases lying between them. The CDR3 region has the DNA TGTGCCAGCAGTGGCTTACAGGGAACTCACGGCAATCAGCCCCAGCATTTT. Protein: CASSGLQGTHGNQPQHF.

The chain couples TRBV25-1 to TRBJ2-1; D is unclear. CDR3 length equals 13 residues. V lost 5 bases and J 7 bases, leaving 12 bases between the germline ends. Germline CDR1 is MGHDK and CDR2 is SYGVNS. The CDR3 loop reads CASSNPVGNEQFF. In nucleotides, the CDR3 is TGTGCCAGCAGTAACCCTGTGGGAAATGAGCAGTTCTTC.

This chain uses TRBV7-2 with TRBJ1-1; the D is unclear. V shed 3 bases and J shed 3 bases, with 11 bases lying between them. This CDR3 is 14 amino acids long. The germline V gene encodes CDR1 SGHTA and CDR2 FQGNSA. The CDR3 DNA reads TGTGCCAGCAGCTTGAATCCGGGAGACACTGAAGCTTTCTTT. Translation gives CASSLNPGDTEAFF. Using reference TRBV7-2 and TRBJ1-1 for the parts outside the CDR3, the full variable domain is GAGVSQSPSNKVTEKGKDVELRCDPISGHTALYWYRQSLGQGLEFLIYFQGNSAPDKSGLPSDRFSAERTGGSVSTLTIQRTQQEDSAVYLCASSLNPGDTEAFFGQGTRLTVV.

This clone has only one observation. The chain links TRBV12-3 or TRBV12-4 to TRBJ1-3; 8 bases map to TRBD1. J gave up 6 bases and V 5 bases, and 3 bases lay outside the gene matches. The CDR3 runs to 13 residues. CDR3 sequence: CASSRQGLNTIYF. The CDR3 DNA reads TGTGCCAGCAGTCGACAGGGGTTAAACACCATATATTTT.

The V gene is TRBV4-1, the J gene TRBJ2-1; the match to TRBD2 covers 9 bases. CDR1 and CDR2 from the germline V gene are MGHRA and YSYEKL. The CDR3 loop spans 16 amino acids. V lost 2 bases and J lost 4; bases outside the gene matches: 6. CDR3 nucleotide sequence: TGCGCCAGCAGCCAACCCCGACTAGCGGATTACAATGAGCAGTTCTTC. Translating gives CASSQPRLADYNEQFF.

This clone has just one count. The chain employs TRBV6-5 and TRBJ1-2; D not resolved. Trimming cost V 0 bases and J 0 bases, with 11 bases left between them. The germline CDR1 and CDR2 sequences are MNHEY and SVGAGI. There are 16 residues in the CDR3. CDR3 region: CASSYSRYPSNYGYTF. CDR3 coding DNA: TGTGCCAGCAGTTACTCGAGGTATCCTTCTAACTATGGCTACACCTTC.